This TCR beta chain originates from a study of beta chain features in type 1 diabetes. Study observations and caveats: Researchers reported that naive, central memory and Treg TCRB repertoires appeared more similar in patients than in healthy donors. Moderate but significant shortening of TCRB CDR3s was recorded in all four CD4+ subsets from Type 1 diabetes patients. Among type 1 diabetes patients, VDJ junctions had fewer insertions and more deletions.

Expressed TCRB transcripts were sequenced because the entire RNA isolate underwent reverse transcription. The method was immunoSEQ multiplex PCR; TCRdb's version includes in-frame clones alone and lacks a portion of them. Found here are 300,000 to 350,000 clones, around 8.5% of them singletons; the top ten hold approximately 1%. This clone was recorded many times. What it recognizes is unknown. The germline gives CDR1 MNHNY, CDR2 SVGAGI (reference sequence). J gave up 7 bases and V 2 bases, and 7 bases lay outside the gene matches. The CDR3 runs to 15 residues. Naive, central memory, regulatory and stem cell-like memory cells within the CD4+ compartment were sorted using CD45RO/CCR7/CD25/CD127/CD95/CD27.

V and J are TRBV6-6 and TRBJ1-4; 7 nucleotides match TRBD1. The receptor's source is a man aged 30 to 45 with type 1 diabetes. Sequenced sample: central memory CD4+ T cells from blood. CDR3 loop: CASSYQTGSSEKLFF. In nucleotides, the CDR3 is TGTGCCAGCAGTTACCAGACAGGGTCCAGTGAAAAACTGTTTTTT.